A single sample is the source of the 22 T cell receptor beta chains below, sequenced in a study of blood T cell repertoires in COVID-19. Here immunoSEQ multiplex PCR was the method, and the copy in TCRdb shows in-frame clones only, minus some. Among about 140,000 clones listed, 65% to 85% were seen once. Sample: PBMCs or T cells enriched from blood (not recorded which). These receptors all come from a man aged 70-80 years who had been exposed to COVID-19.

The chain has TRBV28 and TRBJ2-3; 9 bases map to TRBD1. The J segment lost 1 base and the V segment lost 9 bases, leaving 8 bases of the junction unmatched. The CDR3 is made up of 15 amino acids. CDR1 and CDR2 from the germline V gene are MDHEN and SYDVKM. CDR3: CASITGGSGTDTQYF. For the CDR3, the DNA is TGTGCCAGTATAACAGGGGGCTCAGGCACAGATACGCAGTATTTT.

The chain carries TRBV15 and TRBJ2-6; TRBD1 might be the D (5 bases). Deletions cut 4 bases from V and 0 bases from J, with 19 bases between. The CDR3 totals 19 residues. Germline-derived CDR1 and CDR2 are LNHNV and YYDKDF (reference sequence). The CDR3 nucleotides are TGTGCCACCAGCATCCGGAGTCTGGGGCGTCGCTCTGGGGCCAACGTCCTGACTTTC. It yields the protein CATSIRSLGRRSGANVLTF.

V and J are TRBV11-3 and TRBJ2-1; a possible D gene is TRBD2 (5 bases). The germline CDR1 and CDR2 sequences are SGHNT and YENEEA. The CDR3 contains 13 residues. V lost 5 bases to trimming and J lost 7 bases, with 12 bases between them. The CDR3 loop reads CASSRRDENEQFF. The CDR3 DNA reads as TGTGCCAGCAGCCGACGGGATGAGAATGAGCAGTTCTTC.

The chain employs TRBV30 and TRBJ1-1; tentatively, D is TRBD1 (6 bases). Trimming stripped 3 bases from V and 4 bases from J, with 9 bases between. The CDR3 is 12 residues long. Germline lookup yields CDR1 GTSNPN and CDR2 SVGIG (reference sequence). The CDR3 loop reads CAWRGASTEAFF. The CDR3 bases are TGTGCCTGGAGGGGGGCCAGCACTGAAGCTTTCTTT.

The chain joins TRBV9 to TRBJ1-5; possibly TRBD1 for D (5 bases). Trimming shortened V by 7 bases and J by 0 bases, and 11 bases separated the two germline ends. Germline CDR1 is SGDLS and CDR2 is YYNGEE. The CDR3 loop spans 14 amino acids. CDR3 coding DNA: TGTGCCAGCGGGGAGGGGTATAGCAATCAGCCCCAGCATTTT. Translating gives CASGEGYSNQPQHF.

DNA for the CDR3: TGTGCCAGCAGCTTCGGGGGAGTAGAGACCCAGTACTTC. Protein: CASSFGGVETQYF. The chain joins TRBV11-3 to TRBJ2-5; D possibly corresponds to TRBD2 (6 bases). CDR1 is SGHNT, CDR2 YENEEA, per germline. The CDR3 length is 13 residues. V was pared by 3 bases and J by 4 bases, with 9 bases between.

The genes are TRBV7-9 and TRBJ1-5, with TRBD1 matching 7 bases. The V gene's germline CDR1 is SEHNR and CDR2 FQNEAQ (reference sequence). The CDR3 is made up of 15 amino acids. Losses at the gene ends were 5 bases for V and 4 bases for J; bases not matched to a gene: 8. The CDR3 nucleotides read TGTGCCAGCAGCCTGACAGGGTCAGGGAATCAGCCCCAGCATTTT. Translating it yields CASSLTGSGNQPQHF.

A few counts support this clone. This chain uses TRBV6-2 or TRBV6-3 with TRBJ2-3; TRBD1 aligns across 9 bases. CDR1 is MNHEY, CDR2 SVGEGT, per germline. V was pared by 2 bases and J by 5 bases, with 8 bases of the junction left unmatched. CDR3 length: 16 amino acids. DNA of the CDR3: TGTGCCAGCAGTTACGCCCCCGGACAGGGGCTAGATACGCAGTATTTT. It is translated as CASSYAPGQGLDTQYF.

CDR3 residues: CASSAPSSPLHF. As DNA, the CDR3 is TGTGCCAGCAGCGCGCCGAGTTCACCCCTCCACTTT. The chain recombines TRBV7-9 with TRBJ1-6, with unresolved D. The CDR3 consists of 12 residues. Trimming shortened V by 5 bases and J by 9 bases, and 8 bases separated the two germline ends. Germline CDR1 reads SEHNR; CDR2 reads FQNEAQ (reference sequence).

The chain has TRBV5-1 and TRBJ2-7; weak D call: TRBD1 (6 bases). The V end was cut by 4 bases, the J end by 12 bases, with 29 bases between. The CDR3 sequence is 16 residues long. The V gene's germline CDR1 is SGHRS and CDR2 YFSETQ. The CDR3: CASSPMAGTPGGRVYF. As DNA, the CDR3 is TGCGCCAGCAGCCCTATGGCCGGGACGCCTGGGGGCCGTGTGTACTTC.

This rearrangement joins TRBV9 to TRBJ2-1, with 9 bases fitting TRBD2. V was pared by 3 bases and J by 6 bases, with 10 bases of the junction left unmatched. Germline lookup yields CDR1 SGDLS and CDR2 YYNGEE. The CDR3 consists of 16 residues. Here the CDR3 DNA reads TGTGCCAGCAGCGCCGTAGCGGGAGCGGGGAGCAATGAGCAGTTCTTC. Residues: CASSAVAGAGSNEQFF.

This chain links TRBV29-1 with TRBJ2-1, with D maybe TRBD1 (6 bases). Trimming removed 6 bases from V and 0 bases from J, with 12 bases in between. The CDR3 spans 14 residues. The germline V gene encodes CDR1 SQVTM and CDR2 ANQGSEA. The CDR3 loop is CSVTGSSSYNEQFF. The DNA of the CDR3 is TGCAGCGTAACAGGGTCAAGCTCCTACAATGAGCAGTTCTTC.

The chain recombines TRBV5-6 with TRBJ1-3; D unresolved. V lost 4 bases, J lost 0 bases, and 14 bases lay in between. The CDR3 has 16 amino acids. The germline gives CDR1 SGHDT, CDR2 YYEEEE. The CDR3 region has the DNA TGTGCCAGCAGCCGTGTGGCTGGCAGCTCTGGAAACACCATATATTTT. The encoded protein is CASSRVAGSSGNTIYF.

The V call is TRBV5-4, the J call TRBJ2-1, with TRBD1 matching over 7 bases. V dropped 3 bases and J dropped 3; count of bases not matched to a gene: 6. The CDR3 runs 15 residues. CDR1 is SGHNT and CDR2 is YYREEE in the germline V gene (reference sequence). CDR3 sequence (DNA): TGTGCCAGCAGCTCTCCGGGACAGAGCTACAATGAGCAGTTCTTC. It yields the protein CASSSPGQSYNEQFF.

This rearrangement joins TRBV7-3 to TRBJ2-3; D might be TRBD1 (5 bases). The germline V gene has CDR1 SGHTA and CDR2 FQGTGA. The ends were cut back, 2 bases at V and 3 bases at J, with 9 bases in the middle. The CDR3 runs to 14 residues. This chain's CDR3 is CASSLDSPTDTQYF. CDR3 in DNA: TGTGCCAGCAGCTTAGACAGCCCTACAGATACGCAGTATTTT. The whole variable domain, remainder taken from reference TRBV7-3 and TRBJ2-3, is GAGVSQTPSNKVTEKGKYVELRCDPISGHTALYWYRQSLGQGPEFLIYFQGTGAADDSGLPNDRFFAVRPEGSVSTLKIQRTERGDSAVYLCASSLDSPTDTQYFGPGTRLTVL.

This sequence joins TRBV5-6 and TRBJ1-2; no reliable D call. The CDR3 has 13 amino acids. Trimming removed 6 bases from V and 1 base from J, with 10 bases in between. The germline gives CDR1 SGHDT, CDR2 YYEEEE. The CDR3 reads CASNAQVNYGYTF. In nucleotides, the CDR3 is TGTGCCAGCAATGCGCAAGTTAACTATGGCTACACCTTC.

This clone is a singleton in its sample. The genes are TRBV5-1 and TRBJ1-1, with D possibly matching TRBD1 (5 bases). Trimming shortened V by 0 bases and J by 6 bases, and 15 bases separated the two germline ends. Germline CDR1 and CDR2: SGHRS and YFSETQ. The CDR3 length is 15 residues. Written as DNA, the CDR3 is TGCGCCAGCAGCTTGGCCGCGGGGGGTAACGCTGAAGCTTTCTTT. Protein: CASSLAAGGNAEAFF.

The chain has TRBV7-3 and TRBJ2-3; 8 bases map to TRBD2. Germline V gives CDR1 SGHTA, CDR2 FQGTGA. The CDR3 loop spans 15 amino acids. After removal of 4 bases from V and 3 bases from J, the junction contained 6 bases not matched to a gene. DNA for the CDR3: TGTGCCAGCAGCTCCGGCGGGGGGCGGACAGATACGCAGTATTTT. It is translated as CASSSGGGRTDTQYF.

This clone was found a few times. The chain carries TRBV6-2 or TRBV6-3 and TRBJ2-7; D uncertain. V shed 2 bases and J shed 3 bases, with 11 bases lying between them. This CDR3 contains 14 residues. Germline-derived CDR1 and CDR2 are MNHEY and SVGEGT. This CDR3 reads CASSYGRTHYEQYF. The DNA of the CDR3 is TGTGCCAGCAGTTACGGTAGAACCCACTACGAGCAGTACTTC.

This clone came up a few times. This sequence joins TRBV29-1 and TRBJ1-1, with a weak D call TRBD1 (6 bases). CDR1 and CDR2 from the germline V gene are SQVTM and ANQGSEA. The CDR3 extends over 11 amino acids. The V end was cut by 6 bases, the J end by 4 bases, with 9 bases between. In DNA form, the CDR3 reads TGCAGCGTCACAGGGTCCACTGAAGCTTTCTTT. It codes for CSVTGSTEAFF.

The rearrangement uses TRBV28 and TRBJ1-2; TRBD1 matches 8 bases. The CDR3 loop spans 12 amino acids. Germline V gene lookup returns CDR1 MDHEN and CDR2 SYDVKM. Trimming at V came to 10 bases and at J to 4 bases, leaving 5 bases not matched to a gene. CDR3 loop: CATSTGGYGYTF. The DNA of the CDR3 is TGTGCCACATCCACAGGGGGCTATGGCTACACCTTC.

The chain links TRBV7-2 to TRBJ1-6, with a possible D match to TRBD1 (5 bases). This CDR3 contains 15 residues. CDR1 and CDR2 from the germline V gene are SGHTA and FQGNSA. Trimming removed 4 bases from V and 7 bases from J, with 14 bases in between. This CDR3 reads CASSSSGGVNSPLHF. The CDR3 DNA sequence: TGTGCCAGCAGCTCGAGTGGGGGGGTCAATTCACCCCTCCACTTT.